This T cell receptor beta chain was recorded in a study of blood T cell repertoires in COVID-19. Everyone who took part was about 18 to 90 years old, and they came from fewer than 25 US areas. Cohort allocation depended upon clinical history that participants reported. J gave up 3 bases and V 6 bases, and 8 bases lay outside the gene matches. This CDR3 contains 15 residues. The germline CDR1 and CDR2 sequences are LNHDA and SQIVND (reference sequence). Some clones are missing from TCRdb's copy, which holds only in-frame ones; the method was immunoSEQ multiplex PCR. Of hundreds of thousands of clones listed, 75% to 90% are singletons.

The sequenced sample consisted of PBMCs or T cells enriched from blood (not recorded which). The V call is TRBV19, the J call TRBJ2-3; 8 bases are shared with TRBD2. The clonotype was recovered from a man between 18 and 35 years old who had recovered from COVID-19. The CDR3, as DNA: TGTGCCAGTAGCTCGACTAGCGCCGGTACAGATACGCAGTATTTT. As protein: CASSSTSAGTDTQYF.